A selection of T cell receptor beta chains follows, all from one sample in a study of blood T cell repertoires in COVID-19. The method was immunoSEQ multiplex PCR; TCRdb's version includes in-frame clones alone and lacks a portion of them. The sample lists some 530,000 clones; 80% to 90% were seen once. The sequencing sample was made of peripheral blood. The receptors stem from a human donor in a cohort sampled during active COVID-19. Each CDR3 is given with its conserved first and last residue. The D gene is left open where the match is weak. Only some rows state a clone size, as once, few, many or a class for expanded clones.

TRBV7-2	-	TRBJ1-1	TRBD1	CASSPATGDPEAFF	TGTGCCAGCAGCCCTGCAACAGGGGACCCTGAAGCTTTCTTT
TRBV24-1	-	TRBJ2-7	TRBD1	CATSDPSRQGSYEQYF	TGTGCCACCAGTGACCCTTCCCGACAGGGCTCCTACGAGCAGTACTTC
TRBV3-1/TRBV3-2	-	TRBJ1-1	-	CASSQTRTEAFF	TGTGCCAGCAGCCAAACCCGGACTGAAGCTTTCTTT
TRBV12-5	once	TRBJ2-5	-	CASGFGDRRLETQYF	TGTGCTAGTGGTTTCGGAGACAGGCGTTTAGAGACCCAGTACTTC
TRBV14	-	TRBJ1-2	TRBD1	CASSRTGVNGYTF	TGTGCCAGCAGCCGGACAGGGGTGAATGGCTACACCTTC
TRBV3-1/TRBV3-2	-	TRBJ2-7	TRBD2	CASSQDRGLALKGYEQYF	TGTGCCAGCAGCCAAGATCGAGGACTAGCGCTAAAGGGGTACGAGCAGTACTTC
TRBV5-5	-	TRBJ1-4	-	CASSLFRGGDEKLFF	TGTGCCAGCAGCTTATTCCGAGGCGGGGATGAAAAACTGTTTTTT
TRBV5-8	-	TRBJ2-7	TRBD2	CASEAGARYEQYF	TGTGCCAGCGAAGCGGGAGCCCGCTACGAGCAGTACTTC
TRBV7-2	-	TRBJ2-7	TRBD2	CASSLSSGSQTYEQYF	TGTGCCAGCAGCCTTTCGAGCGGGAGTCAAACCTACGAGCAGTACTTC
TRBV7-3	-	TRBJ1-1	-	CASSPRQGPINTEAFF	TGTGCCAGCAGCCCCCGTCAGGGGCCTATAAACACTGAAGCTTTCTTT
TRBV30	-	TRBJ2-7	TRBD2	CAWSPTSVSYEQYF	TGTGCCTGGAGCCCCACTAGCGTCTCCTACGAGCAGTACTTC
TRBV5-6	few	TRBJ1-1	TRBD1	CASSYDRGRTEAFF	TGTGCCAGCAGCTATGACAGGGGAAGGACTGAAGCTTTCTTT
TRBV2	-	TRBJ2-7	TRBD2	CASSPTSGREQYF	TGTGCCAGCTCCCCCACTAGCGGACGAGAGCAGTACTTC
TRBV5-1	-	TRBJ1-1	-	CASSSPEGTLDREAFF	TGCGCCAGCAGCTCCCCGGAGGGGACCCTGGACCGGGAAGCTTTCTTT
TRBV12-5	-	TRBJ1-5	-	CASGLGGFSNQPQHF	TGTGCTAGTGGTTTAGGAGGGTTCAGCAATCAGCCCCAGCATTTT
TRBV19	-	TRBJ1-2	-	CASSIEGAGGRLPYGYTF	TGTGCCAGTAGTATAGAAGGAGCGGGCGGAAGACTTCCCTATGGCTACACCTTC
TRBV28	few	TRBJ2-7	-	CASSLRAYRGAYEQYF	TGTGCCAGCAGTTTAAGGGCCTACCGGGGTGCCTACGAGCAGTACTTC
TRBV3-1/TRBV3-2	-	TRBJ2-7	-	CASSRFGRTPPYEQYF	TGTGCCAGCAGCCGGTTCGGGCGGACACCCCCCTACGAGCAGTACTTC
TRBV12-3/TRBV12-4	-	TRBJ1-1	TRBD1	CASSTGGDTEAFF	TGTGCCAGCAGTACAGGGGGCGACACTGAAGCTTTCTTT
TRBV7-8	-	TRBJ1-5	-	CASSLGTPNQPQHF	TGTGCCAGCAGCCTCGGGACACCTAATCAGCCCCAGCATTTT
TRBV27	-	TRBJ2-4	-	CASSSPPTGNIQYF	TGTGCCAGCAGTTCCCCCCCCACAGGGAACATTCAGTACTTC
TRBV6-2/TRBV6-3	-	TRBJ1-2	-	CASSTLQFTNYGYTF	TGTGCCAGCAGTACCCTACAGTTTACTAACTATGGCTACACCTTC
TRBV3-1/TRBV3-2	-	TRBJ2-6	TRBD2	CASSQPPSGGANVLTF	TGTGCCAGCAGCCAACCCCCTAGCGGGGGGGCCAACGTCCTGACTTTC
TRBV4-1	-	TRBJ2-5	-	CASSQDDSGETQYF	TGCGCCAGCAGCCAAGATGACTCAGGGGAGACCCAGTACTTC
TRBV20-1	-	TRBJ2-1	TRBD2	CSASASGSYNEQFF	TGCAGTGCTAGTGCTAGCGGGTCCTACAATGAGCAGTTCTTC
TRBV30	once	TRBJ1-2	TRBD1	CAWTPDRDYGYTF	TGTGCCTGGACGCCGGACAGGGACTATGGCTACACCTTC
TRBV9	-	TRBJ1-2	TRBD1	CASSLGTGANYGYTF	TGTGCCAGCAGCTTAGGGACAGGGGCTAACTATGGCTACACCTTC
TRBV9	-	TRBJ2-6	TRBD1	CASSRDRAGANVLTF	TGTGCCAGCAGCAGAGACAGGGCTGGGGCCAACGTCCTGACTTTC
TRBV27	-	TRBJ1-2	TRBD1	CASRKEATGGVGYTF	TGTGCCAGCAGGAAAGAAGCGACAGGGGGCGTTGGCTACACCTTC
TRBV6-5	-	TRBJ2-7	-	CASSRRAWGVYEQYF	TGTGCCAGCAGTCGCCGAGCGTGGGGAGTCTACGAGCAGTACTTC
TRBV19	-	TRBJ1-2	-	CASTSAGAHGYTF	-
TRBV10-3	-	TRBJ2-1	TRBD1	CAARAGTGLNEQFF	TGTGCCGCGCGGGCGGGGACAGGGCTCAATGAGCAGTTCTTC
TRBV7-8	-	TRBJ2-4	TRBD1	CASSPGGGRGKNIQYF	TGTGCCAGCAGCCCAGGGGGTGGGCGAGGTAAAAACATTCAGTACTTC
TRBV7-9	-	TRBJ1-6	-	CASSLRRHPGESPLHF	TGTGCCAGCAGCCTGCGAAGACACCCGGGGGAATCACCCCTCCACTTT
TRBV6-5	once	TRBJ1-4	-	CASSYSTGATNEKLFF	TGTGCCAGCAGTTACTCGACGGGAGCAACTAATGAAAAACTGTTTTTT
TRBV12-5	once	TRBJ2-7	-	CASAYSDSYEQYF	TGTGCTAGTGCCTACAGTGACTCCTACGAGCAGTACTTC
TRBV27	-	TRBJ1-3	TRBD1	CASSSGGAGNTIYF	TGTGCCAGCAGTTCAGGGGGCGCAGGAAACACCATATATTTT
TRBV19	-	TRBJ1-5	TRBD1	CASSITGGNQPQHF	TGTGCCAGTAGTATCACAGGGGGCAATCAGCCCCAGCATTTT
TRBV5-1	-	TRBJ1-6	-	CASSLGTENSPLHF	TGCGCCAGCAGCTTGGGAACAGAGAATTCACCCCTCCACTTT